These 24 T cell receptor beta chains share one sample of origin, sequenced in a study of blood T cell repertoires in COVID-19. Clones were sequenced by immunoSEQ multiplex PCR, and TCRdb holds only the in-frame ones, with some missing. The table records about 85,000 clones, 90% of them present only once. Sequencing used peripheral blood. These receptors were taken from an elderly woman with active or convalescent COVID-19.

The chain combines TRBV5-1 with TRBJ1-4; D is uncertain. The CDR3 has 14 residues. Per the germline V gene, CDR1 is SGHRS and CDR2 is YFSETQ. Trimming stripped 0 bases from V and 3 bases from J, with 6 bases between. This CDR3 is CASSLAAANEKLFF. The CDR3 nucleotides are TGCGCCAGCAGCTTGGCCGCGGCTAATGAAAAACTGTTTTTT.

V is TRBV3-1 (or the pseudogene TRBV3-2) and J is TRBJ1-1; 9 bases map to TRBD1. The junction had 3 bases not matched to a gene; V was cut back by 4 bases and J by 0 bases. Germline V lookup: CDR1 LGHDT, CDR2 YNNKEL (reference sequence). This CDR3 has 15 residues. The CDR3 loop is CASSPGTGMNTEAFF. The CDR3 DNA follows: TGTGCCAGCAGCCCTGGGACAGGGATGAACACTGAAGCTTTCTTT.

This clone turned up a few times. The V gene is TRBV27, the J gene TRBJ1-2; D might be TRBD1 (5 bases). Trimming took off 4 bases at V and 4 bases at J, with 19 bases between the two ends. The CDR3 is 16 residues long. The germline V gene encodes CDR1 MNHEY and CDR2 SMNVEV (reference sequence). This CDR3 is CASSSGPGLSIYGYTF. CDR3 bases: TGTGCCAGCAGTTCCGGACCGGGACTGTCCATCTATGGCTACACCTTC.

J is TRBJ2-1 and V is TRBV5-8; maybe TRBD2 (6 bases). This CDR3 has 15 residues. Trimming left V 4 bases short and J 6 bases short, with 17 bases between. Germline values: CDR1 SGHTS, CDR2 YDEGEE. CDR3 coding DNA: TGTGCCAGCAGCCTCGCGCGGGGAGGTCGCAATGAGCAGTTCTTC. Amino acid sequence: CASSLARGGRNEQFF.

The genes are TRBV30 and TRBJ2-7; a weak D match, TRBD1 (5 bases). The ends were cut back, 1 base at V and 2 bases at J, with 15 bases in the middle. The CDR3 spans 15 residues. CDR1 is GTSNPN and CDR2 is SVGIG in the germline V gene (reference sequence). The CDR3 reads CAWSAPQLGAYEQYF. CDR3 bases: TGTGCCTGGAGTGCCCCACAGTTAGGGGCCTACGAGCAGTACTTC.

This clone was found once. V gene TRBV7-9 combines with J gene TRBJ2-2; TRBD2 aligns across 12 bases. The CDR3 has 19 amino acids. V shed 5 bases and J 1 base; nucleotides not matched to a gene: 11. Germline CDR1 SEHNR, CDR2 FQNEAQ (reference sequence). CDR3 in amino acids: CASSRLAGGVQGNTGELFF. CDR3 nucleotide sequence: TGTGCCAGCAGCCGCCTAGCGGGAGGGGTCCAAGGGAACACCGGGGAGCTGTTTTTT.

The chain carries TRBV7-2 and TRBJ1-3; D unclear. This CDR3 spans 14 amino acids. Germline V gene lookup returns CDR1 SGHTA and CDR2 FQGNSA. Trimming cost V 3 bases and J 4 bases, with 10 bases left between them. DNA for the CDR3: TGTGCCAGCAGCTTGTCTGGGCCCGGAAACACCATATATTTT. Translation: CASSLSGPGNTIYF.

To note about this clone: The germline gene is not matched at one end of the junction; a read error may be the cause. This chain uses TRBV10-3 with TRBJ1-2; D not certain. CDR3 length: 11 amino acids. Germline CDR1 reads ENHRY; CDR2 reads SYGVKD. The CDR3 DNA sequence: TGTGCCATCAGTGAGGGCCGTTTCGCGGGATTC. Translated, it gives CAISEGRFAGF.

CDR3 coding DNA: TGTGCCAGCAGCCCTCAGGAAAACACTGAAGCTTTCTTT. It is translated as CASSPQENTEAFF. The gene calls are TRBV11-2 and TRBJ1-1; D is undetermined. Germline V gene sequence: CDR1 SGHAT, CDR2 FQNNGV. Trimming removed 5 bases at V and 2 bases at J, with 9 bases between. This CDR3 is 13 amino acids long.

This rearrangement joins TRBV7-2 to TRBJ2-5; 10 nucleotides align to TRBD1. The CDR3 contains 16 residues. V trimming: 4 bases; J trimming: 4 bases; junction bases outside the gene matches: 9. CDR1 is SGHTA, CDR2 FQGNSA, per germline. The chain's CDR3 is CASSSYRQGAGETQYF. The CDR3 DNA reads TGTGCCAGCAGCTCCTACCGACAGGGGGCGGGAGAGACCCAGTACTTC.

This clone has only one observation. The chain carries TRBV6-1 and TRBJ1-5; D is perhaps TRBD1 (6 bases). Deletions cut 1 base from V and 7 bases from J, with 14 bases between. Germline V gene sequence: CDR1 MNHNS, CDR2 SASEGT. The CDR3 length is 15 residues. In DNA, the CDR3 is TGTGCCAGCAGTGAAGACCGGCCGGGGGGCCAGCCCCAGCATTTT. Protein sequence: CASSEDRPGGQPQHF.

The chain is built from TRBV14 and TRBJ2-1, with TRBD2 as a possible D gene (6 bases). Deletions cut 1 base from V and 7 bases from J, with 11 bases between. There are 14 residues in the CDR3. Germline V gene lookup returns CDR1 SGHDN and CDR2 FVKESK. The CDR3 DNA reads TGTGCCAGCAGCCAAGGTGTCCTAGCGAATGAGCAGTTCTTC. Its translation: CASSQGVLANEQFF.

This clone is a singleton in its sample. This rearrangement joins TRBV11-2 to TRBJ2-3; no reliable D call. V was shortened by 5 bases and J by 1 base, with 13 bases between the two germline ends. This CDR3 contains 15 residues. The germline gives CDR1 SGHAT, CDR2 FQNNGV. CDR3 nucleotides: TGTGCCAGCAGCCCAAACCTCTCGGGCACAGATACGCAGTATTTT. Protein: CASSPNLSGTDTQYF.

The chain uses TRBV27 and TRBJ2-5; maybe TRBD2 (5 bases). The CDR3 consists of 13 residues. The V and J ends lost 0 bases and 4 bases respectively, with 6 bases between them. Per germline, CDR1 MNHEY and CDR2 SMNVEV (reference sequence). The CDR3 sequence: CASSLSRAETQYF. The DNA for the CDR3 is TGTGCCAGCAGTTTATCGAGGGCAGAGACCCAGTACTTC.

This clone was seen once. The rearrangement links TRBV7-2 to TRBJ1-5; D not resolved. The CDR3 is made up of 13 amino acids. Trimming cost V 2 bases and J 6 bases, with 8 bases left between them. Germline V lookup: CDR1 SGHTA, CDR2 FQGNSA. The CDR3 protein is CASSLWAFQPQHF. DNA for the CDR3: TGTGCCAGCAGCTTATGGGCATTTCAGCCCCAGCATTTT.

The chain carries TRBV12-5 and TRBJ1-2; no firm D call. The CDR3 consists of 13 residues. Germline V gene sequence: CDR1 LGHNT, CDR2 FRNRAP. V gave up 1 base and J gave up 4 bases, with 7 bases separating them. CDR3 region: CASGLDGIYGYTF. In DNA, the CDR3 is TGTGCTAGTGGTTTGGACGGGATCTATGGCTACACCTTC.

J is TRBJ2-2 and V is TRBV7-3; TRBD1 matches at 11 bases. This CDR3 region has 16 residues. V trimming: 2 bases; J trimming: 5 bases; junction bases outside the gene matches: 4. Germline CDR1 is SGHTA and CDR2 is FQGTGA. The CDR3 bases are TGTGCCAGCAGCTTATTTGGACAGGGGGCGACCGGGGAGCTGTTTTTT. This sequence encodes CASSLFGQGATGELFF.

This chain connects TRBV7-8 to TRBJ2-1; 9 bases are a match to TRBD2. The V gene's germline CDR1 is SGHVS and CDR2 FQNEAQ. There are 16 residues in the CDR3. V shed 7 bases, J shed 2 bases, and the junction held 9 bases outside the gene matches. Written as DNA, the CDR3 is TGTGCCAGCACCGAAAGCGGGAGGTCTCCCTACAATGAGCAGTTCTTC. Its protein is CASTESGRSPYNEQFF.

This chain links TRBV11-2 with TRBJ2-7; D not certain. V dropped 2 bases and J dropped 2 bases, with 13 bases sitting between them. CDR1 is SGHAT and CDR2 is FQNNGV in the germline V gene. The CDR3 spans 15 residues. The CDR3 region is CASSLSVVMTYEQYF. The CDR3 bases are TGTGCCAGCAGCTTATCGGTTGTAATGACCTACGAGCAGTACTTC. The variable domain in full, completed from reference TRBV11-2 and TRBJ2-7, reads EAGVAQSPRYKIIEKRQSVAFWCNPISGHATLYWYQQILGQGPKLLIQFQNNGVVDDSQLPKDRFSAERLKGVDSTLKIQPAKLEDSAVYLCASSLSVVMTYEQYFGPGTRLTVT.

This chain uses TRBV6-2 or TRBV6-3 with TRBJ2-2; 9 bases fit TRBD1. CDR1 and CDR2 (germline): MNHEY, SVGEGT. J was trimmed by 7 bases and V by 2 bases; bases with no gene match: 17. The CDR3 has 19 amino acids. In DNA form, the CDR3 reads TGTGCCAGCAGTTACCTTCTAGGACAGGGGATTGTTGGGATCGGGGAGCTGTTTTTT. Translating it yields CASSYLLGQGIVGIGELFF.

This clone was seen only a few times. The chain joins TRBV9 to TRBJ2-1; D might be TRBD2 (6 bases). This CDR3 comprises 14 residues. Trimming shortened V by 3 bases and J by 6 bases, and 13 bases separated the two germline ends. From germline, CDR1 is SGDLS and CDR2 YYNGEE. The CDR3: CASSAGGLLNEQFF. The DNA for the CDR3 is TGTGCCAGCAGCGCCGGAGGGCTCCTCAATGAGCAGTTCTTC.

The CDR3 region has the DNA TGTGCCAGCAGGGGGGTACCGGGAGGATTCTACAATGAGCAGTTCTTC. Translated, it gives CASRGVPGGFYNEQFF. This chain uses TRBV2 with TRBJ2-1, with 7 bases aligning to TRBD2. Germline CDR1 SNHLY, CDR2 FYNNEI. This CDR3 comprises 16 residues. Trimming took 6 bases from V and 3 from J; bases not matched to a gene: 11. Filled out from reference TRBV2 and TRBJ2-1, the complete variable domain reads EPEVTQTPSHQVTQMGQEVILRCVPISNHLYFYWYRQILGQKVEFLVSFYNNEISEKSEIFDDQFSVERPDGSNFTLKIRSTKLEDSAMYFCASRGVPGGFYNEQFFGPGTRLTVL.

The rearrangement joins TRBV7-2 to TRBJ2-7; 7 bases match TRBD1. Germline assignment: CDR1 SGHTA and CDR2 FQGNSA. The CDR3 is made up of 17 amino acids. V was clipped by 4 bases and J by 4 bases; unmatched bases: 16. The CDR3, as DNA: TGTGCCAGCAGCTCACCTCGTTCAGGACAGGTTTCGTACGAGCAGTACTTC. It codes for CASSSPRSGQVSYEQYF.

This sequence joins TRBV29-1 and TRBJ1-1, with D perhaps matching TRBD1 (5 bases). Germline CDR1 is SQVTM and CDR2 is ANQGSEA. V lost 6 bases and J 5 bases, leaving 19 bases between the germline ends. This CDR3 is built from 14 residues. The CDR3 loop is CSVRVGGVRTEAFF. CDR3 DNA: TGCAGCGTGAGGGTGGGGGGAGTAAGGACTGAAGCTTTCTTT.